Below, 20 T cell receptor beta chains from the same sample are listed, as sequenced in a study of long-term antiretroviral therapy in people with HIV. Sequencing used immunoSEQ v3.0 at survey level. Assay: immunoSEQ multiplex PCR; the TCRdb copy retains only in-frame clones and omits some. The data show roughly 33,000 clones, 65% to 80% seen once. Sequenced material: unsorted PBMCs, taken 3.1 years after starting antiretroviral therapy. These receptors were taken from a woman in her forties or fifties with HIV.

This clone came up once. The chain uses TRBV28 and TRBJ2-7; possible D gene TRBD1, 6 bases. CDR3 length: 13 residues. Germline V CDR1 and CDR2: MDHEN, SYDVKM. Trimming left V 5 bases short and J 2 bases short, with 10 bases between. CDR3 region: CASSVGQPYEQYF. The CDR3 nucleotides are TGTGCCAGCAGTGTAGGACAGCCCTACGAGCAGTACTTC.

This clone was found a few times. The gene calls are TRBV7-9 and TRBJ1-6, with TRBD1 matching 8 bases. CDR1 and CDR2 (germline): SEHNR, FQNEAQ (reference sequence). Trimming at V came to 2 bases and at J to 11 bases, leaving 8 bases not matched to a gene. The CDR3 contains 15 residues. This CDR3 is CASSLLGQGQTPLHF. CDR3 nucleotide sequence: TGTGCCAGCAGCTTACTCGGACAGGGACAGACACCCCTCCACTTT.

This clone appeared once. The chain is built from TRBV29-1 and TRBJ1-5; D not certain. The V and J ends lost 4 bases and 4 bases respectively, with 20 bases between them. Germline lookup yields CDR1 SQVTM and CDR2 ANQGSEA. There are 16 residues in the CDR3. CDR3 in amino acids: CSVVVGAWGGNQPQHF. Written as DNA, the CDR3 is TGCAGCGTTGTTGTCGGCGCCTGGGGAGGGAATCAGCCCCAGCATTTT.

The genes are TRBV4-1 and TRBJ2-3; D remains ambiguous. V lost 0 bases and J lost 4, with 17 bases in between. CDR3 length equals 17 residues. CDR1 is MGHRA and CDR2 is YSYEKL in the germline V gene. The CDR3 DNA sequence: TGCGCCAGCAGCCAAGATATCGGTCTGGGATCACCAGATACGCAGTATTTT. Translated: CASSQDIGLGSPDTQYF.

The chain recombines TRBV12-5 with TRBJ2-3, with D uncertain. Trimming removed 7 bases from V and 2 bases from J, with 13 bases in between. Germline loops: CDR1 LGHNT, CDR2 FRNRAP. The CDR3 runs to 14 residues. The CDR3, as DNA: TGTGCTAGTGCTCCGGGTGGGTTCACAGATACGCAGTATTTT. Its translation: CASAPGGFTDTQYF.

The chain combines TRBV15 with TRBJ1-5; D may be TRBD1 (6 bases). Trimming left V 7 bases short and J 7 bases short, with 11 bases between. This CDR3 is built from 12 residues. Germline V CDR1 and CDR2: LNHNV, YYDKDF (reference sequence). CDR3 residues: CATNRDNQPQHF. CDR3 nucleotide sequence: TGTGCCACCAACAGGGATAACCAGCCCCAGCATTTT.

The chain is built from TRBV25-1 and TRBJ1-1, with D perhaps TRBD1 (6 bases). CDR1 is MGHDK and CDR2 is SYGVNS in the germline V gene. The CDR3 sequence is 13 residues long. V lost 6 bases to trimming and J lost 12 bases, with 20 bases between them. The CDR3 sequence is CASRTSGATRTFF. In DNA form, the CDR3 reads TGTGCCAGCAGAACTTCAGGGGCGACTAGGACTTTCTTT.

The chain recombines TRBV6-5 with TRBJ2-2; the D call may be TRBD1 or TRBD2 (7 bases each). Germline V gene lookup returns CDR1 MNHEY and CDR2 SVGAGI. CDR3 length: 15 residues. Trimming took 5 bases from V and 7 from J, leaving 17 bases between them. The chain's CDR3 is CASSKTGEGGGELFF. CDR3 in DNA: TGTGCCAGCAGTAAAACAGGGGAGGGCGGCGGGGAGCTGTTTTTT.

The chain is built from TRBV29-1 and TRBJ1-2; D gene ambiguous. The germline gives CDR1 SQVTM, CDR2 ANQGSEA. The CDR3 spans 12 residues. With 5 bases removed from V and 0 bases from J, the gap between germline ends came to 7 bases. CDR3 sequence (DNA): TGCAGCGTTCGCGGAGCTAACTATGGCTACACCTTC. Translated, it gives CSVRGANYGYTF. The whole variable domain, remainder taken from reference TRBV29-1 and TRBJ1-2, is SAVISQKPSRDICQRGTSLTIQCQVDSQVTMMFWYRQQPGQSLTLIATANQGSEATYESGFVIDKFPISRPNLTFSTLTVSNMSPEDSSIYLCSVRGANYGYTFGSGTRLTVV.

This chain connects TRBV5-6 to TRBJ1-2, with 9 positions matching TRBD1. With V trimmed by 6 bases and J by 10 bases, 19 bases remained unmatched. Germline CDR1 reads SGHDT; CDR2 reads YYEEEE. The CDR3 has 16 amino acids. This CDR3 reads CASNLLSGQGTMAYTF. The DNA of the CDR3 is TGTGCCAGCAACCTTTTATCGGGACAGGGAACTATGGCCTACACCTTC.

This CDR3 is CAKSRGPQETQYF. The CDR3 nucleotides read TGCGCCAAGTCTCGCGGTCCCCAAGAGACCCAGTACTTC. The chain recombines TRBV4-1 with TRBJ2-5, with unresolved D. Germline-derived CDR1 and CDR2 are MGHRA and YSYEKL. The CDR3 has 13 residues. Trimming left V 10 bases short and J 1 base short, with 13 bases between.

V gene TRBV5-8 combines with J gene TRBJ1-2, with D unresolved. V dropped 1 base and J dropped 5 bases, with 15 bases sitting between them. Germline V CDR1 and CDR2: SGHTS, YDEGEE. The CDR3 contains 15 residues. Written as DNA, the CDR3 is TGTGCCAGCAGCTTGTCGGCAGTAAGATTTTATGGCTACACCTTC. Translation gives CASSLSAVRFYGYTF.

This clone was picked up one time. The J gene is TRBJ1-1, the V gene TRBV29-1; unclear D gene. Germline V gives CDR1 SQVTM, CDR2 ANQGSEA. The CDR3 has 11 amino acids. V lost 4 bases, J lost 10 bases, and 13 bases lay in between. CDR3 in DNA: TGCAGCGTTGGAGGCTTTCCCGCAGCTTTCTTT. This gives the protein CSVGGFPAAFF. Filled out from reference TRBV29-1 and TRBJ1-1, the complete variable domain reads SAVISQKPSRDICQRGTSLTIQCQVDSQVTMMFWYRQQPGQSLTLIATANQGSEATYESGFVIDKFPISRPNLTFSTLTVSNMSPEDSSIYLCSVGGFPAAFFGQGTRLTVV.

The chain uses TRBV11-2 and TRBJ2-5; D possibly corresponds to TRBD2 (6 bases). The CDR3 loop spans 15 amino acids. The V end was cut by 5 bases, the J end by 5 bases, with 18 bases between. CDR1 is SGHAT, CDR2 FQNNGV, per germline. The DNA for the CDR3 is TGTGCCAGCAGCCCTTCCCCCTCCAGCGGGGAGACCCAGTACTTC. This sequence encodes CASSPSPSSGETQYF.

The chain uses TRBV7-9 and TRBJ1-6; tentative D call: TRBD1 (5 bases). This CDR3 has 14 amino acids. The V gene lost 3 bases and the J gene lost 9 bases, with 12 bases spanning the gap. Per the germline V gene, CDR1 is SEHNR and CDR2 is FQNEAQ (reference sequence). This CDR3 reads CASSFGGSVSPLHF. In DNA, the CDR3 is TGTGCCAGCAGCTTTGGGGGGTCGGTTTCACCCCTCCACTTT.

The V call is TRBV5-1, the J call TRBJ2-2; 7 nucleotides line up with TRBD1. Per the germline V gene, CDR1 is SGHRS and CDR2 is YFSETQ. J lost 4 bases, V lost 4 bases, and 16 bases had no gene match. There are 18 residues in the CDR3. As DNA, the CDR3 is TGCGCCAGCAGCAACCGGGACAGAGATAGCCCCTCCACCGGGGAGCTGTTTTTT. It yields the protein CASSNRDRDSPSTGELFF.

CDR3 coding DNA: TGTGCCAGTAGTCCGGGGGGGGGACAGCCCCAGCATTTT. Its translation is CASSPGGGQPQHF. The chain uses TRBV19 and TRBJ1-5; TRBD1 might be the D (5 bases). CDR3 size: 13 residues. Germline V CDR1 and CDR2: LNHDA, SQIVND (reference sequence). V shed 5 bases and J shed 7 bases, with 12 bases lying between them.

The V call is TRBV21-1, the J call TRBJ2-7; TRBD2 is the table's D call, not checked against the DNA. TRBV21-1 is noted as a pseudogene. The length of the CDR3 is 15 residues. The CDR3, as DNA: TGTGCCAGCAGCAAAGATACGGGGGTCTCCTACGAGCAGTACGTC. Translation: CASSKDTGVSYEQYV.

This clone was seen a few times. The J gene is TRBJ2-5, the V gene TRBV19; 8 bases align to TRBD2. Germline CDR1 LNHDA, CDR2 SQIVND (reference sequence). There are 13 residues in the CDR3. V was clipped by 7 bases and J by 1 base; unmatched bases: 2. CDR3 residues: CASKAGAQETQYF. CDR3 DNA sequence: TGTGCCAGTAAAGCGGGGGCCCAAGAGACCCAGTACTTC.

The V call is TRBV6-5, the J call TRBJ2-5; 8 bases agree with TRBD1. The CDR3 has 14 residues. V dropped 2 bases and J dropped 5; count of bases not matched to a gene: 4. CDR1 and CDR2 from the germline V gene are MNHEY and SVGAGI. CDR3: CASSYSRQGETQYF. The CDR3 bases are TGTGCCAGCAGTTACAGTCGACAGGGGGAGACCCAGTACTTC.